Shown below are 20 T cell receptor beta chains from a single sample sequenced in a study of cytomegalovirus exposure and HLA in healthy donors. The PCR ran on 60 Vbeta and 13 Jbeta primers. Data came from immunoSEQ multiplex PCR; TCRdb stores just in-frame clones and leaves some out. The data show under 150,000 clones, with around 72% seen just once and 4.2% held by the top ten. The sequenced sample was PBMCs. All receptors come from a man aged 45 to 65 in good health and CMV-seropositive.

The chain employs TRBV27 and TRBJ2-1, with TRBD2 matching 7 bases. The germline CDR1 and CDR2 sequences are MNHEY and SMNVEV (reference sequence). The CDR3 covers 15 residues. Germline trimming cut 6 bases from V and 5 bases from J; bases unmatched to any gene: 10. CDR3 sequence reads: CASSARGESNNEQFF. DNA for the CDR3: TGTGCCAGCAGCGCACGGGGGGAATCTAACAATGAGCAGTTCTTC.

The sample holds a few counts of this clone. V is TRBV6-6 and J is TRBJ1-5; D is ambiguous. The CDR3 length is 12 residues. The V gene lost 0 bases and the J gene lost 6 bases, with 3 bases spanning the gap. Germline V CDR1 and CDR2: MNHNY, SVGAGI (reference sequence). For the CDR3, the DNA is TGTGCCAGCAGTTACTCGAGTCAGCCCCAGCATTTT. Its translation is CASSYSSQPQHF.

The rearrangement uses TRBV4-1 and TRBJ2-1; TRBD1 agrees at 8 bases. The V segment lost 4 bases and the J segment 4 bases; nucleotides outside the gene matches: 6. From germline, CDR1 is MGHRA and CDR2 YSYEKL. The CDR3 runs 15 residues. This CDR3 is CASSRGQGPYNEQFF. DNA for the CDR3: TGCGCCAGCAGCCGCGGACAGGGTCCTTACAATGAGCAGTTCTTC.

The chain couples TRBV29-1 to TRBJ2-1, with 11 positions matching TRBD2. The CDR3 runs to 18 residues. Germline assignment: CDR1 SQVTM and CDR2 ANQGSEA. J gave up 3 bases and V 3 bases, and 13 bases lay outside the gene matches. The CDR3 region is CSVDTTTGTSGIYNEQFF. The CDR3 nucleotides read TGCAGCGTTGATACCACAACCGGGACTAGCGGAATCTACAATGAGCAGTTCTTC.

The rearrangement links TRBV27 to TRBJ2-4; TRBD1 matches 10 bases. V dropped 2 bases and J dropped 7; count of bases not matched to a gene: 8. Germline assignment: CDR1 MNHEY and CDR2 SMNVEV (reference sequence). The CDR3 extends over 16 amino acids. CDR3 nucleotide sequence: TGTGCCAGCAGTTTAGGGACCGGGACAGGGGAGAACATTCAGTACTTC. Translated: CASSLGTGTGENIQYF.

V gene TRBV6-5 combines with J gene TRBJ1-1; possible D gene TRBD1, 5 bases. Germline V CDR1 and CDR2: MNHEY, SVGAGI. V was trimmed by 0 bases and J by 5 bases, leaving 13 bases between them. CDR3 size: 15 residues. The CDR3 is CASSYSWSPGTEAFF. The CDR3 DNA reads TGTGCCAGCAGTTACTCCTGGAGCCCAGGGACTGAAGCTTTCTTT.

The chain recombines TRBV11-2 with TRBJ2-2; D is unresolved. Germline values: CDR1 SGHAT, CDR2 FQNNGV. Trimming took 2 bases from V and 1 from J, leaving 11 bases between them. This CDR3 region has 16 residues. CDR3 residues: CASSLSMVRNTGELFF. CDR3 nucleotides: TGTGCCAGCAGCTTATCCATGGTGAGGAACACCGGGGAGCTGTTTTTT.

The chain has TRBV29-1 and TRBJ2-1; D is unclear. Germline CDR1 reads SQVTM; CDR2 reads ANQGSEA. The CDR3 has 12 amino acids. Trimming stripped 2 bases from V and 4 bases from J, with 6 bases between. CDR3 DNA sequence: TGCAGCGTTGAAAGAGTTTACAATGAGCAGTTCTTC. Translating gives CSVERVYNEQFF.

This sequence joins TRBV6-1 and TRBJ1-2; D may be TRBD1 (6 bases). Trimming took 6 bases from V and 3 from J, leaving 11 bases between them. Germline loops: CDR1 MNHNS, CDR2 SASEGT. The CDR3 totals 13 residues. The CDR3 loop is CASSPQGDYGYTF. The CDR3 nucleotides are TGTGCCAGCAGCCCACAGGGCGACTATGGCTACACCTTC.

This clone was seen only once. The CDR3 sequence is CASSPRTVENSPLHF. The CDR3 nucleotides read TGTGCCAGCTCACCTCGAACGGTGGAGAATTCACCCCTCCACTTT. This chain uses TRBV18 with TRBJ1-6, with no clear D. Between the trimmed V and J ends, which lost 3 bases and 7 bases, there was a span of 13 bases. Looked up from germline, CDR1 is KGHSH and CDR2 is LQKENI. CDR3 length: 15 residues.

This clone was counted between two and nine times. This sequence joins TRBV5-4 and TRBJ1-1; D is perhaps TRBD1 (6 bases). V was trimmed by 4 bases and J by 3 bases, leaving 7 bases between them. CDR1 and CDR2 (germline): SGHNT, YYREEE (reference sequence). This CDR3 is 12 amino acids long. DNA for the CDR3: TGTGCCAGCAGCCCAGGGGACACTGAAGCTTTCTTT. This encodes CASSPGDTEAFF.

This chain links TRBV5-1 with TRBJ2-1; D is unclear. The germline CDR1 and CDR2 sequences are SGHRS and YFSETQ. V lost 0 bases and J 7 bases, leaving 11 bases between the germline ends. CDR3 size: 14 residues. The CDR3 loop is CASSLDDPRNEQFF. In nucleotides, the CDR3 is TGCGCCAGCAGCTTGGACGACCCGAGGAATGAGCAGTTCTTC.

The chain has TRBV5-1 and TRBJ2-3; possible D gene TRBD2, 5 bases. Germline assignment: CDR1 SGHRS and CDR2 YFSETQ. CDR3 length: 15 residues. V dropped 0 bases and J dropped 1 base, with 9 bases sitting between them. The CDR3 loop is CASSLGRAGTDTQYF. In DNA form, the CDR3 reads TGCGCCAGCAGCTTGGGGCGGGCTGGCACAGATACGCAGTATTTT.

The chain employs TRBV7-2 and TRBJ2-2; D ambiguous. V lost 0 bases and J 5 bases, leaving 7 bases between the germline ends. Germline CDR1 is SGHTA and CDR2 is FQGNSA. The CDR3 sequence is 14 residues long. DNA for the CDR3: TGTGCCAGCAGCTTAGCGCCGGTGACCGGGGAGCTGTTTTTT. It yields the protein CASSLAPVTGELFF.

The rearrangement joins TRBV2 to TRBJ2-7; D possibly corresponds to TRBD1 (6 bases). The length of the CDR3 is 14 residues. Per germline, CDR1 SNHLY and CDR2 FYNNEI. V lost 9 bases, J lost 0 bases, and 15 bases lay in between. CDR3: CASLNRVSSYEQYF. CDR3 in DNA: TGTGCCAGTCTTAACAGGGTGAGCTCCTACGAGCAGTACTTC.

This clone was picked up a small number of times. This sequence joins TRBV6-6 and TRBJ1-1; no firm D call. CDR3 length: 11 amino acids. V shed 11 bases and J shed 5 bases, with 12 bases lying between them. Germline V gene lookup returns CDR1 MNHNY and CDR2 SVGAGI (reference sequence). CDR3 nucleotides: TGTGCCTCAACAAGGAGGACTGAAGCTTTCTTT. This encodes CASTRRTEAFF.

The rearrangement joins TRBV9 to TRBJ1-6; 7 bases map to TRBD1. The CDR3 runs to 16 residues. Germline V lookup: CDR1 SGDLS, CDR2 YYNGEE. V dropped 5 bases and J dropped 7; count of bases not matched to a gene: 12. The CDR3 is CASSSQGGMGNSPLHF. CDR3 nucleotide sequence: TGTGCCAGCAGTTCCCAGGGGGGAATGGGGAATTCACCCCTCCACTTT.

The chain carries TRBV27 and TRBJ1-1; TRBD1 aligns across 8 bases. The CDR3 is made up of 15 amino acids. CDR1 MNHEY and CDR2 SMNVEV come from the germline V gene (reference sequence). V lost 6 bases, J lost 2 bases, and 8 bases stayed unmatched. For the CDR3, the DNA is TGTGCCAGCAGACCCAGGACAGGGTTAAACACTGAAGCTTTCTTT. Its protein product is CASRPRTGLNTEAFF.

V is TRBV5-8 and J is TRBJ2-2, with TRBD2 matching 7 bases. CDR1 and CDR2 from the germline V gene are SGHTS and YDEGEE. The CDR3 contains 16 residues. The ends lost 6 bases at V and 5 bases at J; junction bases unmatched: 13. CDR3 protein: CASTQGAGERTGELFF. For the CDR3, the DNA is TGTGCCAGCACCCAAGGGGCGGGAGAGCGTACCGGGGAGCTGTTTTTT. Combining the CDR3 with reference TRBV5-8 and TRBJ2-2 gives the whole variable domain EAGVTQSPTHLIKTRGQQATLRCSPISGHTSVYWYQQALGLGLQFLLWYDEGEERNRGNFPPRFSGRQFPNYSSELNVNALELEDSALYLCASTQGAGERTGELFFGEGSRLTVL.

The genes are TRBV18 and TRBJ2-3; D ambiguous. This CDR3 has 15 amino acids. V was shortened by 1 base and J by 0 bases, with 8 bases between the two germline ends. CDR1 and CDR2 from the germline V gene are KGHSH and LQKENI. CDR3 sequence: CASSPRQVSTDTQYF. The CDR3 DNA sequence: TGTGCCAGCTCACCACGGCAGGTCAGCACAGATACGCAGTATTTT.